These 5 T cell receptor beta chains came from one sample sequenced in a study of T cells in localized non-small cell lung cancer. This table comes from immunoSEQ multiplex PCR, and its TCRdb copy is limited to in-frame clones, with some not included. Of some 130,000 clones listed, around 89% were seen once; the top ten hold around 1.7%. Sequenced here: peripheral blood, sampled before any cancer treatment. These receptors all come from a female donor older than 55 with stage I lung adenocarcinoma.

The V call is TRBV29-1, the J call TRBJ1-1; D is unclear. Germline CDR1 reads SQVTM; CDR2 reads ANQGSEA. This CDR3 is 12 amino acids long. V lost 3 bases, J lost 1 base, and 6 bases lay in between. The CDR3 nucleotides read TGCAGCGTTGAGCCAACGAACACTGAAGCTTTCTTT. Translated: CSVEPTNTEAFF.

The gene calls are TRBV19 and TRBJ2-7; perhaps TRBD2 as D (6 bases). The length of the CDR3 is 14 residues. The germline V gene encodes CDR1 LNHDA and CDR2 SQIVND (reference sequence). Trimming pared 6 bases from V and 0 bases from J, leaving 12 bases between. For the CDR3, the DNA is TGTGCCAGTAGGGAGCGCGGGGTCTCCTACGAGCAGTACTTC. As protein: CASRERGVSYEQYF.

The chain couples TRBV27 to TRBJ2-7, with D possibly TRBD2 on 7 matching bases. CDR1 is MNHEY, CDR2 SMNVEV, per germline (reference sequence). The CDR3 totals 19 residues. The V end was cut by 2 bases, the J end by 0 bases, with 23 bases between. CDR3 DNA: TGTGCCAGCAGTTTACGTTTAGGGGGGGGAGGGAGGTCCTCCTACGAGCAGTACTTC. This codes for CASSLRLGGGGRSSYEQYF.

The V and J genes are TRBV9 and TRBJ2-2; 14 nucleotides agree with TRBD2. The length of the CDR3 is 17 residues. Trimming cost V 0 bases and J 7 bases; bases outside gene matches: 5. CDR1 is SGDLS, CDR2 YYNGEE, per germline. The DNA for the CDR3 is TGTGCCAGCAGCGTAGAGGGACTAGCGGGAGTTGTCGGGGAGCTGTTTTTT. Translating it yields CASSVEGLAGVVGELFF.

This clone was found once. This CDR3 reads CASSLPGGGTDTQYF. CDR3 sequence (DNA): TGTGCCAGCAGTTTACCAGGGGGCGGCACAGATACGCAGTATTTT. V and J are TRBV28 and TRBJ2-3; 8 nucleotides align to TRBD1. Germline CDR1 reads MDHEN; CDR2 reads SYDVKM. With V trimmed by 2 bases and J by 1 base, 2 bases remained unmatched. This CDR3 contains 15 residues.